This passage covers 24 T cell receptor beta chains from one sample sequenced in a study of spatial heterogeneity in lung cancer. Via MiXCR, TCRdb re-called the 5' RACE reads, giving one row per CDR3 protein. The sample holds approximately 40,000 distinct CDR3 sequences; 7.5% to 8% are singletons and the top ten take under 30%. The time point: sample taken at primary tumor resection. Here the sequenced sample was PBMCs, taken at surgery. The source is a male donor with early-stage non-small cell lung cancer.

This clonotype has a count of ten or more. V usage is TRBV5-1 and J usage is TRBJ2-1; TRBD2 might be the D (6 bases). Looked up from germline, CDR1 is SGHRS and CDR2 is YFSETQ. The V and J ends lost 4 bases and 0 bases respectively, with 14 bases between them. The CDR3 spans 16 residues. CDR3 in amino acids: CASSLGTQSSYNEQFF. The CDR3 DNA reads as TGCGCCAGCAGCCTTGGGACTCAGAGCTCCTACAATGAGCAGTTCTTC.

Of note for this clonotype: A much larger clone sits a single nucleotide away, making a read error possible. This chain joins TRBV18 and TRBJ1-6, with D unclear. Germline CDR1 reads KGHSH; CDR2 reads LQKENI. V lost 5 bases and J 10 bases, leaving 15 bases between the germline ends. The CDR3 has 14 amino acids. This chain's CDR3 is CASSELLRKSPLHF. DNA of the CDR3: TGTGCCAGCTCAGAACTTCTGAGGAAGTCACCCCTCCACTTT.

The genes are TRBV20-1 and TRBJ2-3, with no clear D. Deletions cut 2 bases from V and 2 bases from J, with 14 bases between. The CDR3 has 15 residues. CDR1 and CDR2 (germline): DFQATT, SNEGSKA (reference sequence). The CDR3 sequence: CSARPPHPVTDTQYF. The CDR3 nucleotides read TGCAGTGCTAGACCACCCCACCCCGTCACAGATACGCAGTATTTT.

There are many counts of this clonotype. The chain is built from TRBV5-1 and TRBJ2-5; D perhaps matches TRBD1 (5 bases). The ends were cut back, 0 bases at V and 3 bases at J, with 6 bases in the middle. The CDR3 consists of 13 residues. Germline lookup yields CDR1 SGHRS and CDR2 YFSETQ. CDR3: CASSLGREETQYF. CDR3 in DNA: TGCGCCAGCAGCTTGGGCAGGGAAGAGACCCAGTACTTC.

This clonotype was seen many times. V is TRBV19 and J is TRBJ2-7, with 11 positions matching TRBD1. This CDR3 spans 16 amino acids. The junction had 10 bases not matched to a gene; V was cut back by 5 bases and J by 4 bases. Germline V gene lookup returns CDR1 LNHDA and CDR2 SQIVND (reference sequence). The DNA for the CDR3 is TGTGCCAGTAGTGGACAGGGGGCTCGCGGGATTTACGAGCAGTACTTC. This codes for CASSGQGARGIYEQYF.

The V call is TRBV20-1, the J call TRBJ1-2, with TRBD1 identical over 9 bases. Germline loops: CDR1 DFQATT, CDR2 SNEGSKA (reference sequence). With 2 bases clipped from V and 8 bases from J, the junction kept 6 bases outside the gene matches. The CDR3 is 13 residues long. This CDR3 is CSARTGQGKGYTF. In nucleotides, the CDR3 is TGCAGTGCTAGAACTGGACAGGGGAAGGGCTACACCTTC.

This clonotype was detected ten times or more. V usage is TRBV12-3 or TRBV12-4 and J usage is TRBJ2-7, with D possibly matching TRBD1 (5 bases). Deletions cut 1 base from V and 3 bases from J, with 7 bases between. The CDR3 is made up of 13 amino acids. The CDR3 DNA follows: TGTGCCAGCAGTTTAGGGGGCCGCTACGAGCAGTACTTC. This codes for CASSLGGRYEQYF.

This clonotype was seen many times. The genes are TRBV29-1 and TRBJ1-1, with D maybe TRBD1 (5 bases). The CDR3 is 16 residues long. V was trimmed by 3 bases and J by 2 bases, leaving 19 bases between them. Germline V lookup: CDR1 SQVTM, CDR2 ANQGSEA. The CDR3 here is CSVDAPWQGRNTEAFF. The CDR3 DNA follows: TGCAGCGTTGATGCCCCTTGGCAGGGAAGAAACACTGAAGCTTTCTTT.

This clonotype was recorded many times. The rearrangement links TRBV7-3 to TRBJ1-1; 7 nucleotides agree with TRBD1. The CDR3 covers 13 residues. CDR1 SGHTA and CDR2 FQGTGA come from the germline V gene. Germline trimming cut 8 bases from V and 11 bases from J; bases unmatched to any gene: 14. The DNA of the CDR3 is TGTGCCAGCGGCAGGCAGGGGGGAAGCCCCGCTTTCTTT. Protein sequence: CASGRQGGSPAFF. Together with reference TRBV7-3 and TRBJ1-1, the CDR3 gives the full variable domain: GAGVSQTPSNKVTEKGKYVELRCDPISGHTALYWYRQSLGQGPEFLIYFQGTGAADDSGLPNDRFFAVRPEGSVSTLKIQRTERGDSAVYLCASGRQGGSPAFFGQGTRLTVV.

The genes are TRBV24-1 and TRBJ2-5; possible D gene TRBD2, 6 bases. V was cut by 4 bases and J by 1 base, with 9 bases left in between. Germline loops: CDR1 KGHDR, CDR2 SFDVKD. The CDR3 contains 14 residues. Here the CDR3 reads CATSDPGSQETQYF. CDR3 DNA sequence: TGTGCCACCAGTGACCCCGGGAGCCAAGAGACCCAGTACTTC.

CDR3 residues: CASSSNIARSSGELFF. In DNA, the CDR3 is TGCGCCAGCAGCTCGAATATAGCGAGATCGTCCGGGGAGCTGTTTTTT. V and J are TRBV5-1 and TRBJ2-2; a weak D match, TRBD2 (5 bases). This CDR3 contains 16 residues. The germline V gene encodes CDR1 SGHRS and CDR2 YFSETQ. With 3 bases removed from V and 6 bases from J, the gap between germline ends came to 18 bases.

This clonotype was recorded many times. This sequence joins TRBV5-1 and TRBJ2-6; no clear D. The CDR3 spans 15 residues. Germline values: CDR1 SGHRS, CDR2 YFSETQ. Trimming left V 4 bases short and J 0 bases short, with 8 bases between. The DNA for the CDR3 is TGCGCCAGCAGCCAACTCGGCTCTGGGGCCAACGTCCTGACTTTC. Amino acid sequence: CASSQLGSGANVLTF.

With respect to this clonotype: A much larger clone differs by one base, so this may be a read error. This chain links TRBV12-3 or TRBV12-4 with TRBJ2-2, with a possible D match to TRBD2 (5 bases). CDR3 length: 15 amino acids. The CDR3 is CASRREGPSSGELVF. The CDR3, as DNA: TGTGCCAGCCGCCGAGAGGGCCCCAGCTCCGGGGAGCTGGTTTTT.

The chain employs TRBV19 and TRBJ1-1; maybe TRBD1 (6 bases). The CDR3 totals 15 residues. The V and J ends lost 1 base and 0 bases respectively, with 9 bases between them. Germline V gene sequence: CDR1 LNHDA, CDR2 SQIVND (reference sequence). CDR3 bases: TGTGCCAGTAGTATAGGACAGGCACTGAACACTGAAGCTTTCTTT. Its protein product is CASSIGQALNTEAFF.

In its sample, this clonotype was seen many times. J is TRBJ2-1 and V is TRBV6-2 or TRBV6-3, with a possible D match to TRBD2 (6 bases). Trimming removed 5 bases at V and 7 bases at J, with 21 bases between. The CDR3 is 16 amino acids. CDR1 is MNHEY and CDR2 is SVGEGT in the germline V gene. CDR3 sequence (DNA): TGTGCCAGCAGTCCGGCCGGGACTGGTAAGAGGAATGAGCAGTTCTTC. Amino acid sequence: CASSPAGTGKRNEQFF.

This clonotype was found many times. The genes are TRBV7-9 and TRBJ2-3; D ambiguous. CDR1 SEHNR and CDR2 FQNEAQ come from the germline V gene (reference sequence). The V end lost 10 bases, the J end lost 0 bases, and 14 bases lay between the germline ends. The CDR3 is made up of 14 amino acids. The CDR3 sequence: CATLRMVSTDTQYF. CDR3 DNA: TGTGCCACTCTAAGGATGGTTAGCACAGATACGCAGTATTTT.

This rearrangement joins TRBV6-5 to TRBJ1-1; 8 nucleotides align to TRBD1. Looked up from germline, CDR1 is MNHEY and CDR2 is SVGAGI. The V and J ends lost 0 bases and 3 bases, in that order; junction bases with no gene match: 3. CDR3 size: 15 residues. CDR3 region: CASSYSNRGDTEAFF. The CDR3 region has the DNA TGTGCCAGCAGTTACTCTAACAGGGGGGACACTGAAGCTTTCTTT.

The V gene is TRBV20-1, the J gene TRBJ2-7, with a weak D call TRBD2 (5 bases). The CDR3 spans 16 residues. V lost 1 base to trimming and J lost 0 bases, with 16 bases between them. CDR1 is DFQATT, CDR2 SNEGSKA, per germline (reference sequence). CDR3 in amino acids: CSARGRSGFPSYEQYF. Here the CDR3 DNA reads TGCAGTGCTAGAGGGCGCAGCGGCTTCCCCTCCTACGAGCAGTACTTC.

The chain's CDR3 is CASSLTGLASEQFF. The CDR3 DNA is TGCGCCAGCAGCTTGACGGGACTAGCCAGTGAGCAGTTCTTC. The V gene is TRBV5-1, the J gene TRBJ2-1; 9 bases line up with TRBD2. This CDR3 is built from 14 residues. The V segment lost 1 base and the J segment 9 bases; nucleotides outside the gene matches: 5. The germline gives CDR1 SGHRS, CDR2 YFSETQ.

In its sample, this clonotype was seen many times. V usage is TRBV6-2 or TRBV6-3 and J usage is TRBJ2-7, with TRBD1 as a possible D gene (6 bases). Trimming took off 6 bases at V and 3 bases at J, with 24 bases between the two ends. Germline V gives CDR1 MNHEY, CDR2 SVGEGT. This CDR3 has 17 amino acids. The CDR3 sequence is CASSNRDRFGVFYEQYV. CDR3 sequence (DNA): TGTGCCAGCAGCAACAGGGATCGGTTCGGGGTTTTCTACGAGCAGTACGTC.

This clonotype was detected ten times or more. This chain joins TRBV7-6 and TRBJ1-6; 7 bases are shared with TRBD1. Germline-derived CDR1 and CDR2 are SGHVS and FNYEAQ. V lost 5 bases, J lost 6 bases, and 16 bases stayed unmatched. This CDR3 has 18 amino acids. CDR3 in amino acids: CASSRTLVLGQLNSPLHF. DNA of the CDR3: TGTGCCAGCAGCCGGACCCTTGTTTTGGGACAGCTTAATTCACCCCTCCACTTT.

At least ten counts were recorded for this clonotype. V gene TRBV21-1 combines with J gene TRBJ1-5. TRBV21-1 is assigned pseudogene status. CDR3 length: 16 amino acids. The CDR3 sequence: CASRRLRDSGCEPQHF. CDR3 sequence (DNA): TGTGCCAGCAGGAGATTGCGGGACTCTGGTTGTGAGCCCCAGCATTTT.

This clonotype was seen many times. The CDR3 loop reads CASSFWVNNQPQHF. The CDR3 DNA is TGTGCCAGCAGTTTTTGGGTCAACAATCAGCCCCAGCATTTT. The chain combines TRBV12-3 or TRBV12-4 with TRBJ1-5; D unresolved. The V end lost 3 bases, the J end lost 3 bases, and 9 bases lay between the germline ends. This CDR3 is built from 14 residues.

V and J are TRBV21-1 and TRBJ2-7; the D call TRBD1 from the table was never checked on the DNA. TRBV21-1 is a pseudogene segment. This CDR3 contains 15 residues. In nucleotides, the CDR3 is TGTGCCAGCAGGGCCGGGACAGGTGGCCCCTACGAGCAGTACGTC. It codes for CASRAGTGGPYEQYV.